This TCR beta chain is from a study of blood T cell repertoires in COVID-19. Study as a whole: The origin of the acute and convalescent COVID-19 samples was the United States, Italy and Spain. Sample material is recorded as cDNA or gDNA derived from T cells, B-cell-depleted T cells, or PBMCs.

This CDR3 spans 13 amino acids. Trimming took 4 bases from V and 1 from J, leaving 7 bases between them. Germline CDR1 SNHLY, CDR2 FYNNEI. In the original workflow: Nucleated cell counts were estimated from reference gene primer amplification. The table came from immunoSEQ multiplex PCR; TCRdb's copy has only in-frame clones and leaves some out. The V and J calls and clone size are taken from that table; D and trimming were inferred from the DNA. The sample records about 74,000 clones, about 92% being singletons. Sample: peripheral blood. The genes are TRBV2 and TRBJ2-5; D gene uncertain. The receptor's source is a man in his fifties with acute or convalescent COVID-19. The CDR3 nucleotides read TGTGCCAGCAGTGTTCGTATCCAAGAGACCCAGTACTTC. Translated: CASSVRIQETQYF.